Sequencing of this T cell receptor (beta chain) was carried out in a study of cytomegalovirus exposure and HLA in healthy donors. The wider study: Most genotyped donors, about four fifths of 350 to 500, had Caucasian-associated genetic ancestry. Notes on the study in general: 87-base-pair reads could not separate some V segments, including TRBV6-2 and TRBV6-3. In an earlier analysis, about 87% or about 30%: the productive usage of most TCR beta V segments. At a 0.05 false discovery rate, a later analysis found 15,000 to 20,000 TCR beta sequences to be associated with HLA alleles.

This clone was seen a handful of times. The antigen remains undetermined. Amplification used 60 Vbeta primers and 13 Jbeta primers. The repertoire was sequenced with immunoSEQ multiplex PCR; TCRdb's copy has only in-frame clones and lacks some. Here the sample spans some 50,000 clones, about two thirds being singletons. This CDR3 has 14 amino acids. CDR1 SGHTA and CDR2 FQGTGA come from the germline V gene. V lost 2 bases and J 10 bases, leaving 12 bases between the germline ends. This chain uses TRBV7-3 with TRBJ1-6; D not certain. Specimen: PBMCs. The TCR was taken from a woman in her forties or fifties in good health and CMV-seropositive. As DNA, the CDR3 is TGTGCCAGCAGCTTAGGAGGGTCACGGTCACCCCTCCACTTT. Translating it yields CASSLGGSRSPLHF.